Below are 26 T cell receptor beta chains sequenced from a single sample in a study of naive and memory T cell subsets. An oligonucleotide containing a UMI was ligated to the 3' end of TCR cDNA. The SP2 primer and nested alpha and beta constant region primers amplified ligated cDNA in four rounds. TCRdb analysed the 5' RACE reads with MiXCR anew, one entry per CDR3 protein. The sample contains approximately 49,000 distinct CDR3 sequences, 4.7% of which appear only once. These receptors were collected from a female donor in good health.

This clonotype has at least ten counts. This chain connects TRBV4-1 to TRBJ2-1, with 10 bases matching TRBD2. The CDR3 totals 19 residues. J was trimmed by 10 bases and V by 1 base; bases with no gene match: 19. CDR1 and CDR2 (germline): MGHRA, YSYEKL. The CDR3 DNA follows: TGCGCCAGCAGCCAAGTAACTTTGGGAGCTAGCGGGAGTTGGGACGAGCAGTTCTTC. This encodes CASSQVTLGASGSWDEQFF.

This clonotype was detected many times. J is TRBJ2-4 and V is TRBV20-1; D unresolved. Germline lookup yields CDR1 DFQATT and CDR2 SNEGSKA (reference sequence). CDR3 length: 13 amino acids. V gave up 6 bases and J gave up 2 bases, with 11 bases separating them. CDR3 sequence (DNA): TGCAGTGCCAAAGACCCATCCAAAAACATTCAGTACTTC. It yields the protein CSAKDPSKNIQYF.

J is TRBJ2-5 and V is TRBV28; D gene ambiguous. Germline CDR1 reads MDHEN; CDR2 reads SYDVKM. The length of the CDR3 is 12 residues. V was shortened by 7 bases and J by 5 bases, with 11 bases between the two germline ends. The CDR3 DNA reads TGTGCCAGCAACCGGGCCTGGGAGACCCAGTACTTC. Translation gives CASNRAWETQYF.

This clonotype has more than one count but fewer than ten. The chain carries TRBV6-5 and TRBJ2-1, with D perhaps matching TRBD2 (5 bases). This CDR3 spans 15 amino acids. The germline V gene encodes CDR1 MNHEY and CDR2 SVGAGI. The V gene lost 3 bases and the J gene lost 3 bases, with 12 bases spanning the gap. The CDR3 DNA sequence: TGTGCCAGCAGTTATACGGGGAACTACTACAATGAGCAGTTCTTC. This gives the protein CASSYTGNYYNEQFF.

This clonotype came up many times. The chain employs TRBV14 and TRBJ1-1; D possibly corresponds to TRBD1 (6 bases). The CDR3 is made up of 14 amino acids. V was trimmed by 3 bases and J by 11 bases, leaving 19 bases between them. Germline V gene sequence: CDR1 SGHDN, CDR2 FVKESK. CDR3 sequence reads: CASSQDRDNLRAFF. The CDR3 bases are TGTGCCAGCAGCCAGGACCGGGACAACCTGAGGGCTTTCTTT. Together with reference TRBV14 and TRBJ1-1, the CDR3 gives the full variable domain: EAGVTQFPSHSVIEKGQTVTLRCDPISGHDNLYWYRRVMGKEIKFLLHFVKESKQDESGMPNNRFLAERTGGTYSTLKVQPAELEDSGVYFCASSQDRDNLRAFFGQGTRLTVV.

Points on this clonotype: It may be a read error: a sequence one base away is much more abundant. The rearrangement joins TRBV20-1 to TRBJ1-6, with D tentatively TRBD1 (6 bases). Germline CDR1 is DFQATT and CDR2 is SNEGSKA (reference sequence). This CDR3 has 16 amino acids. V lost 6 bases, J lost 5 bases, and 20 bases lay in between. The CDR3 is CSAPSVGGFHNSPLHF. The CDR3 DNA reads TGCAGTGCCCCGTCGGTAGGGGGTTTCCATAATTCACCCCTCCACTTT.

This clonotype was detected ten times or more. The genes are TRBV5-4 and TRBJ2-7; D remains ambiguous. V gave up 7 bases and J gave up 5 bases, with 16 bases separating them. There are 13 residues in the CDR3. The germline V gene encodes CDR1 SGHNT and CDR2 YYREEE (reference sequence). The chain's CDR3 is CASSPETNHEQYF. The CDR3 nucleotides are TGTGCCAGCTCGCCGGAAACCAACCACGAGCAGTACTTC. The full variable domain, rest sourced from reference TRBV5-4 and TRBJ2-7, is ETGVTQSPTHLIKTRGQQVTLRCSSQSGHNTVSWYQQALGQGPQFIFQYYREEENGRGNFPPRFSGLQFPNYSSELNVNALELDDSALYLCASSPETNHEQYFGPGTRLTVT.

This clonotype has a count of ten or more. CDR3 nucleotides: TGCAGTGCTAGAGCCAGGGGGCGAAGTGAAGCTTTCTTT. It translates to CSARARGRSEAFF. The chain employs TRBV20-1 and TRBJ1-1, with 8 bases aligning to TRBD1. The V gene's germline CDR1 is DFQATT and CDR2 SNEGSKA (reference sequence). J gave up 7 bases and V 1 base, and 5 bases lay outside the gene matches. This CDR3 is 13 amino acids long.

This clonotype appeared many times. The V call is TRBV10-3, the J call TRBJ2-7; no clear D gene. The CDR3 runs to 13 residues. Germline V gene lookup returns CDR1 ENHRY and CDR2 SYGVKD. The germline V and J ends were trimmed by 7 bases and 3 bases, with 13 bases remaining between them. In DNA form, the CDR3 reads TGTGCCATCACCCCTGGACCGAGCTACGAGCAGTACTTC. Its protein product is CAITPGPSYEQYF.

Many counts were recorded for this clonotype. The chain carries TRBV9 and TRBJ2-1; 11 nucleotides line up with TRBD2. The CDR3 runs 14 residues. V lost 6 bases to trimming and J lost 9 bases; unmatched junction nucleotides: 8. In germline, CDR1 is SGDLS, CDR2 YYNGEE. The CDR3 nucleotides read TGTGCCAGCAACTTAGCGGGAGGGCGGGCTGAGCAGTTCTTC. Translation gives CASNLAGGRAEQFF.

This clonotype ranks as medium-sized. The J gene is TRBJ2-5, the V gene TRBV7-2; D uncertain. V lost 3 bases to trimming and J lost 1 base, with 9 bases between them. The CDR3 has 14 residues. Germline-derived CDR1 and CDR2 are SGHTA and FQGNSA. The DNA for the CDR3 is TGTGCCAGCAGCTTGACTCTACTCCAAGAGACCCAGTACTTC. This gives the protein CASSLTLLQETQYF.

This clonotype has a handful of counts. A much more abundant neighbour one base away suggests this may be a read error. This sequence joins TRBV6-6 and TRBJ1-2, with D hard to call. Germline CDR1 reads MNHNY; CDR2 reads SVGAGI (reference sequence). The CDR3 is made up of 12 amino acids. Here the CDR3 reads CASSYSSYGDTF. The CDR3 DNA sequence: TGTGCCAGCAGTTACTCTTCCTATGGCGACACCTTC.

This clonotype was seen ten or more times. The CDR3 spells CASSSNPGQLYGYTF. In DNA form, the CDR3 reads TGCGCCAGCAGCTCAAACCCGGGACAGCTCTATGGCTACACCTTC. The J gene is TRBJ1-2, the V gene TRBV5-1; 7 bases map to TRBD1. This CDR3 comprises 15 residues. CDR1 SGHRS and CDR2 YFSETQ come from the germline V gene. V dropped 3 bases and J dropped 4; count of bases not matched to a gene: 9.

The sample holds many counts of this clonotype. The V and J genes are TRBV20-1 and TRBJ2-7; a possible D gene is TRBD2 (5 bases). CDR1 is DFQATT and CDR2 is SNEGSKA in the germline V gene (reference sequence). V was cut by 1 base and J by 4 bases, with 11 bases left in between. CDR3 length: 13 amino acids. The chain's CDR3 is CSARGGSWYEQYF. The CDR3, as DNA: TGCAGTGCTAGAGGAGGGTCCTGGTACGAGCAGTACTTC.

This clonotype came up a few times. V usage is TRBV7-6 and J usage is TRBJ2-7; D perhaps matches TRBD2 (5 bases). Germline-derived CDR1 and CDR2 are SGHVS and FNYEAQ. With 4 bases removed from V and 0 bases from J, the gap between germline ends came to 13 bases. The CDR3 loop spans 15 amino acids. The CDR3 sequence: CASSSQEGRSYEQYF. The CDR3 DNA is TGTGCCAGCAGCTCCCAAGAGGGTCGCTCCTACGAGCAGTACTTC.

This clonotype has a count of ten or more. V is TRBV6-2 or TRBV6-3 and J is TRBJ2-5; TRBD2 agrees at 7 bases. Germline CDR1 MNHEY, CDR2 SVGEGT. This CDR3 is 15 amino acids long. The ends lost 2 bases at V and 2 bases at J; junction bases unmatched: 5. This CDR3 reads CASSYDSSGQETQYF. CDR3 DNA sequence: TGTGCCAGCAGTTACGATTCTAGCGGACAAGAGACCCAGTACTTC.

This clonotype has at least ten counts. V usage is TRBV3-1 and J usage is TRBJ2-5, with 10 bases lining up with TRBD2. The CDR3 sequence is 16 residues long. The J segment lost 4 bases and the V segment lost 4 bases, leaving 9 bases of the junction unmatched. The V gene's germline CDR1 is LGHDT and CDR2 YNNKEL (reference sequence). CDR3 in amino acids: CASSPLIAGGRETQYF. CDR3 DNA: TGTGCCAGCAGCCCACTGATAGCGGGGGGAAGAGAGACCCAGTACTTC.

In its sample, this clonotype was seen many times. V is TRBV19 and J is TRBJ2-1; 7 nucleotides agree with TRBD2. Trimming took 7 bases from V and 0 from J; bases not matched to a gene: 9. The CDR3 sequence is 16 residues long. Germline CDR1 is LNHDA and CDR2 is SQIVND (reference sequence). CDR3 amino acids: CASTPFGGGSYNEQFF. The CDR3 DNA reads TGTGCCAGTACCCCCTTTGGCGGGGGCTCCTACAATGAGCAGTTCTTC.

For this clonotype: A much larger clonotype is one base distant, so this may be a read error. CDR3 DNA sequence: TGTTCCAGTAGTCCCCGGACAGGGGAGCTGTTTTTT. Amino acids: CSSSPRTGELFF. V usage is TRBV19 and J usage is TRBJ2-2, with a weak D call TRBD1 (5 bases). The CDR3 totals 12 residues. From germline, CDR1 is LNHDA and CDR2 SQIVND (reference sequence).

This clonotype was counted many times. CDR3 in amino acids: CAISESGLAGESEQYF. The DNA for the CDR3 is TGTGCCATCAGTGAGTCGGGACTAGCGGGAGAATCCGAGCAGTACTTC. The chain combines TRBV10-3 with TRBJ2-7; 14 bases match TRBD2. Germline V CDR1 and CDR2: ENHRY, SYGVKD. The ends lost 0 bases at V and 6 bases at J; junction bases unmatched: 4. The CDR3 is 16 amino acids.

This clonotype was recorded many times. The V call is TRBV9, the J call TRBJ2-1; 8 positions agree with TRBD2. J was trimmed by 2 bases and V by 0 bases; bases with no gene match: 7. Germline loops: CDR1 SGDLS, CDR2 YYNGEE. The CDR3 has 17 residues. For the CDR3, the DNA is TGTGCCAGCAGCGTAGCCTGGGAACTAGCGGCCTACAATGAGCAGTTCTTC. It is translated as CASSVAWELAAYNEQFF. Drawing the rest from reference TRBV9 and TRBJ2-1, the complete variable domain is DSGVTQTPKHLITATGQRVTLRCSPRSGDLSVYWYQQSLDQGLQFLIQYYNGEERAKGNILERFSAQQFPDLHSELNLSSLELGDSALYFCASSVAWELAAYNEQFFGPGTRLTVL.

The CDR3, as DNA: TGTGCCAGCAGCTCCTCGGCGACACCAACTAATGAAAAACTGTTTTTT. It codes for CASSSSATPTNEKLFF. This chain connects TRBV7-2 to TRBJ1-4, with D unclear. Germline CDR1 and CDR2: SGHTA and FQGNSA. The CDR3 covers 16 residues. Trimming cost V 4 bases and J 0 bases, with 12 bases left between them.

This chain links TRBV29-1 with TRBJ1-2; D ambiguous. V was cut by 5 bases and J by 7 bases, with 8 bases left in between. The length of the CDR3 is 10 residues. Germline lookup yields CDR1 SQVTM and CDR2 ANQGSEA. This CDR3 is CSVWTVGYTF. CDR3 bases: TGCAGCGTTTGGACGGTTGGCTACACCTTC.

CDR3 residues: CASSPRQNYGYTF. The CDR3 nucleotides are TGTGCCAGCAGCCCACGACAGAACTATGGCTACACCTTC. The chain joins TRBV7-2 to TRBJ1-2, with D possibly matching TRBD1 (5 bases). The germline gives CDR1 SGHTA, CDR2 FQGNSA. Trimming took off 5 bases at V and 2 bases at J, with 9 bases between the two ends. There are 13 residues in the CDR3.

In its sample, this clonotype was seen many times. The rearrangement uses TRBV5-4 and TRBJ1-1, with TRBD1 identical over 9 bases. After removal of 5 bases from V and 5 bases from J, the junction contained 10 bases not matched to a gene. The CDR3 is 15 residues long. The germline V gene has CDR1 SGHNT and CDR2 YYREEE (reference sequence). The CDR3 is CASRYTGTGWTEAFF. The CDR3 DNA is TGTGCCAGCAGATACACCGGGACAGGGTGGACTGAAGCTTTCTTT.

In this sample, this clonotype turned up many times. The CDR3 bases are TGTGCCAGCAGTGAAGACAGGGTGATAGCCAAAAACATTCAGTACTTC. Residues: CASSEDRVIAKNIQYF. The chain joins TRBV2 to TRBJ2-4, with D perhaps TRBD1 (6 bases). Trimming stripped 1 base from V and 0 bases from J, with 10 bases between. The CDR3 is made up of 16 amino acids. CDR1 is SNHLY, CDR2 FYNNEI, per germline.